This TCR beta chain was observed in a study of T cell repertoires in cytomegalovirus infection. The overall study: CMV infection together with matching HLA type was indicated by public TCR beta signatures.

TCRdb recomputed calls from the reads with MiXCR, one row per CDR3 protein. The sample yields roughly 320,000 distinct CDR3 sequences, approximately 9.5% seen once. With V trimmed by 5 bases and J by 4 bases, 6 bases remained unmatched. Looked up from germline, CDR1 is SGHAT and CDR2 is FQNNGV. The CDR3 spans 15 residues. The sequencing input was PBMCs. This clonotype was sampled from a human donor in good health (CMV status not recorded). Some clones in this sample may be carry-over from other donors' samples. The chain is built from TRBV11-2 and TRBJ1-1; 11 bases fit TRBD1. The CDR3 protein is CASSGSGTGGTEAFF. CDR3 DNA: TGTGCCAGCAGCGGATCCGGGACAGGGGGCACTGAAGCTTTCTTT.